This paragraph covers one T cell receptor (beta chain) sequence. With V trimmed by 0 bases and J by 7 bases, 6 bases remained unmatched. Germline V gene lookup returns CDR1 SGHRS and CDR2 YFSETQ. The CDR3 is 16 amino acids. This sample was included in a study of blood T cell repertoires in COVID-19. The protocol was immunoSEQ multiplex PCR, while the TCRdb copy is restricted to in-frame clones and leaves out a portion. The sample lists tens of thousands of clones; more than 70% were seen once. The material sequenced was peripheral blood. The sequence was obtained from a woman aged 50 to 65 with active or convalescent COVID-19. The rearrangement uses TRBV5-1 and TRBJ2-1; 11 nucleotides line up with TRBD2. CDR3 sequence (DNA): TGCGCCAGCAGCTTGGAGGAGACTAGCGGGATAAATGAGCAGTTCTTC. Translation gives CASSLEETSGINEQFF.